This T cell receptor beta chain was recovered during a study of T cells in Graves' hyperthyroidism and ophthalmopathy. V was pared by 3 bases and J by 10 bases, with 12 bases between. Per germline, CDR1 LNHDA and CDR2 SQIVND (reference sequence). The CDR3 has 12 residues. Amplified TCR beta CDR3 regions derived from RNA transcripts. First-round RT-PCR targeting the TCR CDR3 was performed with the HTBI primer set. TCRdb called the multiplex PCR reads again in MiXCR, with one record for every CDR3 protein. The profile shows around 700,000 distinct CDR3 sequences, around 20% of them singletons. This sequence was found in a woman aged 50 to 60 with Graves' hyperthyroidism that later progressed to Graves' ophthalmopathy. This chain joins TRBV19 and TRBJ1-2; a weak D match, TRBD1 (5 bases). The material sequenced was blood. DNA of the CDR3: TGTGCCAGTAGTATCGGGGCGGTTCACTACACCTTC. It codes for CASSIGAVHYTF.